Included here is one T cell receptor beta chain sequence, with context. The target antigen is unknown. The data originate from a study of T cells after yellow fever vaccination. Findings of the study overall: Boosting was followed by the reappearance of most primary-vaccination clones (approximately 97% CD4, about 89% CD8). From the bulk population, abundant clonotypes could contaminate and appear within FACS-sorted repertoires.

CDR3 length: 15 residues. The germline CDR1 and CDR2 sequences are SGHTA and FQGTGA. V lost 6 bases and J 0 bases, leaving 14 bases between the germline ends. Using its own MiXCR run on the 5' RACE reads, TCRdb lists one record per CDR3 protein. The table includes 150,000 or so distinct CDR3 sequences, 6.5% to 8.5% detected once. This sample comprised CD4+ T cells sorted from PBMCs, obtained more than 4 days after the first yellow fever vaccination. This chain uses TRBV7-3 with TRBJ1-1; D is perhaps TRBD1 (5 bases). The clonotype was recovered from a man between 18 and 29 years old who received the YFV17D yellow fever vaccine. The CDR3 nucleotides read TGTGCCAGCAGTCGGGGGGGGTCCATGAACACTGAAGCTTTCTTT. Translating gives CASSRGGSMNTEAFF.